This T cell receptor beta chain derives from a study of cytomegalovirus exposure and HLA in healthy donors. Turning to the study itself: Within the Caucasian-associated ancestry cluster were around 80% of the 300 to 450 genotyped donors.

Trimming at V came to 1 base and at J to 3 bases, leaving 14 bases not matched to a gene. CDR3 length: 19 amino acids. CDR1 and CDR2 from the germline V gene are SGHTA and FQGNSA. 13 Jbeta primers and 60 Vbeta primers were used for the PCR. Profiled with immunoSEQ multiplex PCR; TCRdb holds only in-frame clones, not every one. The top ten hold roughly 1.9% of the sample, which has about 140,000 clones, about 80% seen once. V gene TRBV7-2 combines with J gene TRBJ2-3; 9 nucleotides match TRBD2. The source material was PBMCs. This sequence was found in a woman in her thirties or forties in good health and CMV-seronegative. The CDR3 nucleotides read TGTGCCAGCAGCTTAGAGCTACGACTAGCGGCAGGGCTAACAGATACGCAGTATTTT. It is translated as CASSLELRLAAGLTDTQYF.